The rows below give T cell receptor beta chains drawn from one sample of a study of shared clonotypes between healthy human individuals. The data were produced by immunoSEQ multiplex PCR, yet TCRdb's version contains in-frame clones alone and is incomplete. Among about 1.1 million clones listed, around 82% were seen once. Sequencing was done on a sample of memory CD4+ T cells from PBMCs. The receptor source for this set is a young man in good health. Some clones in this sample may be carry-over from other donors' samples. The CDR3 runs from the conserved cysteine through the conserved F or W. The D gene is left open where the match is weak. The size entry is marked missing in some rows and otherwise reads once, few, many or a size class.

d_call	v_call	j_call	clone_size	cdr3_aa	cdr3_nt
.	TRBV7-9	TRBJ2-5	.	CASSLDEGETQYF	TGTGCCAGCAGCTTAGATGAGGGGGAGACCCAGTACTTC
TRBD1	TRBV2	TRBJ2-7	.	CASREPDRVREQYF	TGTGCCAGCAGGGAGCCGGACAGGGTGCGGGAGCAGTACTTC
.	TRBV5-1	TRBJ1-3	.	CASSLGPSGNTIYF	TGCGCCAGCAGCTTGGGTCCCTCTGGAAACACCATATATTTT
.	TRBV6-6	TRBJ2-3	once	CASRRGPDTQYF	TGTGCCAGCAGGCGGGGACCAGATACGCAGTATTTT
.	TRBV28	TRBJ1-3	.	CASRPTRGASGNTIYF	TGTGCCAGCAGGCCAACCCGGGGGGCCTCTGGAAACACCATATATTTT
TRBD2	TRBV5-4	TRBJ2-1	.	CASSRGLAGGGEQFF	TGTGCCAGCAGCCGAGGACTAGCGGGAGGCGGTGAGCAGTTCTTC
.	TRBV19	TRBJ2-7	.	CASSMRNRYEQYF	TGTGCCAGTAGTATGAGGAACAGATACGAGCAGTACTTC
TRBD2	TRBV7-3	TRBJ2-7	.	CASSLREGYEQYF	TGTGCCAGCAGCTTAAGGGAGGGCTACGAGCAGTACTTC
.	TRBV5-1	TRBJ1-1	.	CASSLQGGSTEAFF	TGCGCCAGCAGCTTGCAGGGTGGAAGCACTGAAGCTTTCTTT
TRBD2	TRBV19	TRBJ2-7	.	CASSRGTSGRSSFYEQYF	TGTGCCAGTAGTAGGGGGACTAGCGGGAGGTCGTCTTTTTACGAGCAGTACTTC
.	TRBV5-1	TRBJ2-1	.	CASSLEGGVSEQFF	TGCGCCAGCAGCTTGGAGGGTGGCGTCAGTGAGCAGTTCTTC
TRBD1	TRBV27	TRBJ1-4	.	CASSRQGVGEKLFF	TGTGCCAGCAGTAGACAGGGGGTGGGTGAAAAACTGTTTTTT
.	TRBV2	TRBJ2-1	.	CASSEGQGVAGNEQFF	TGTGCCAGCAGTGAAGGACAGGGAGTAGCGGGGAATGAGCAGTTCTTC
TRBD1	TRBV7-2	TRBJ2-7	.	CASSLAYGTGLGEQYF	TGTGCCAGCAGCTTAGCTTATGGGACAGGCCTCGGGGAGCAGTACTTC
.	TRBV28	TRBJ2-4	.	CASSGEAKNIQYF	TGTGCCAGCAGCGGTGAAGCCAAAAACATTCAGTACTTC
.	TRBV6-5	TRBJ2-7	once	CASSYSMRGSFYEQYF	TGTGCCAGCAGTTACTCGATGAGGGGGAGCTTCTACGAGCAGTACTTC
TRBD1	TRBV4-1	TRBJ2-6	.	CASSQPGQGGGGSGANVLTF	TGCGCCAGCAGCCAACCTGGACAGGGTGGGGGAGGCTCTGGGGCCAACGTCCTGACTTTC
.	TRBV2	TRBJ1-5	.	CASSESGSNQPQHF	TGTGCCAGCAGTGAGTCCGGTAGCAATCAGCCCCAGCATTTT
.	TRBV7-8	TRBJ2-1	.	CASSLFGGSYNEQFF	TGTGCCAGCAGCTTATTCGGCGGTTCCTACAATGAGCAGTTCTTC
.	TRBV5-8	TRBJ2-3	.	CASSLKQLTDTQYF	TGTGCCAGCAGCTTGAAACAGCTCACAGATACGCAGTATTTT
.	TRBV27	TRBJ2-5	.	CASSIKHQETQYF	TGTGCCAGCAGTATCAAACACCAAGAGACCCAGTACTTC
.	TRBV20-1	TRBJ2-7	.	CSASRRDEQYF	TGCAGTGCTAGCCGCAGGGACGAGCAGTACTTC
TRBD2	TRBV27	TRBJ2-7	.	CASSRLRAGDYEQYF	TGTGCCAGCAGCCGACTAAGAGCGGGAGACTACGAGCAGTACTTC
.	TRBV28	TRBJ2-2	.	CASSPLRTGELFF	TGTGCCAGCAGTCCCTTGCGCACCGGGGAGCTGTTTTTT
.	TRBV6-1	TRBJ1-1	.	CASSETRDTEAFF	TGTGCCAGCAGTGAGACCCGGGACACTGAAGCTTTCTTT
.	TRBV4-1	TRBJ1-2	.	CASSQGTGEGTRGYTF	TGCGCCAGCAGCCAGGGAACGGGGGAAGGAACTCGTGGCTACACCTTC
TRBD2	TRBV11-2	TRBJ2-3	.	CASSFTSGSTDTQYF	TGTGCCAGCAGCTTCACTAGCGGGAGCACAGATACGCAGTATTTT
TRBD2	TRBV7-2	TRBJ2-1	.	CASSLYAQREPRKHNEQFF	TGTGCCAGCAGCTTATATGCCCAGCGGGAGCCGCGTAAACACAATGAGCAGTTCTTC